This section outlines one TCR beta chain sequence together with its context. Its antigen is unknown. The V gene's germline CDR1 is MGHRA and CDR2 YSYEKL. The length of the CDR3 is 14 residues. The V end lost 3 bases, the J end lost 8 bases, and 13 bases lay between the germline ends. These data belong to a study of OX40 agonist ivuxolimab in advanced cancers. Repertoires were generated with immunoSEQ multiplex PCR, while TCRdb's copy carries only in-frame clones and drops some. The sample shows around 63,000 clones, around 91% of them seen only once. Points from the study as a whole: Expanded clones belonging to CD8+ T cells outnumbered, on average, those of CD4+.

The chain recombines TRBV4-1 with TRBJ2-2, with D perhaps matching TRBD1 or TRBD2 (6 bases each). Material: CD4+ or CD8+ T cells sorted from blood, obtained in a trial of the OX40 agonist ivuxolimab. The TCR comes from an adult with an advanced solid tumor such as melanoma, head and neck, liver or kidney cancer. The CDR3 DNA reads as TGCGCCAGCAGCCATTCACCGGGGGCTGGGGAGCTGTTTTTT. Protein: CASSHSPGAGELFF.